The sequence of this T cell receptor (beta chain) was determined in a study of blood T cell repertoires in COVID-19. Study background: There were acute and convalescent COVID-19 samples, and they came from the United States, Italy and Spain. Sources were T cells, B-cell-depleted T cells, or PBMCs; the material itself was cDNA or gDNA.

Study processing details: It was from reference gene primer amplification that nucleated cell counts were estimated. Here immunoSEQ multiplex PCR was the method, and the copy in TCRdb shows in-frame clones only, minus some. The V and J calls and clone size come from that table; D and trimming were worked out from the DNA. The sample records 100,000 or so clones, roughly 83% being singletons. Germline V lookup: CDR1 SGHTA, CDR2 FQGNSA. The CDR3 length is 13 residues. Losses at the gene ends were 5 bases for V and 7 bases for J; bases not matched to a gene: 6. The gene calls are TRBV7-2 and TRBJ1-2; 8 positions agree with TRBD1. Sequenced: peripheral blood. This TCR was recovered from a woman in her sixties or seventies with acute or convalescent COVID-19. The CDR3 reads CASSLQGDVGYTF. The CDR3, as DNA: TGTGCCAGCAGCCTACAGGGGGATGTTGGCTACACCTTC.